The present T cell receptor (beta chain) was sequenced within a study of T-cell reconstitution after alpha-beta-depleted transplantation in children. The CDR3 covers 17 residues. Germline CDR1 is SGDLS and CDR2 is YYNGEE. Trimming removed 1 base from V and 1 base from J, with 14 bases in between. This clonotype has at least ten counts. Molecular barcoding with unique molecular identifiers was used for the TCRbeta library. A single record per CDR3 protein comes from TCRdb applying MiXCR to the PCR reads. The sample gives about 240,000 distinct CDR3 sequences, more than 10% of which show up once; 2% to 3% is in the top ten.

Material: PBMCs from the stem cell graft donor, obtained from the stem cell graft. The chain is built from TRBV9 and TRBJ2-2; D tentatively reads TRBD1 or TRBD2 (5 bases each). The receptor was isolated from a human donor who donated a stem cell graft to a child with acute lymphoblastic leukemia. The DNA for the CDR3 is TGTGCCAGCAGCGTATCCCTGCGAGGGGTGAACACCGGGGAGCTGTTTTTT. The encoded protein is CASSVSLRGVNTGELFF.